This is a list of T cell receptor beta chains from one sample in a study of T cells in Graves' hyperthyroidism and ophthalmopathy. A single record per CDR3 protein comes from TCRdb applying MiXCR to the multiplex PCR reads. The table lists 550,000 to 700,000 distinct CDR3 sequences, under 15% of them singletons. What was sequenced was blood. Source of these receptors: a woman between 35 and 50 years old with Graves' ophthalmopathy. Both conserved end residues are part of each CDR3. The order of the fields is clone size, J gene, D gene, V gene, CDR3 protein, CDR3 DNA. The D gene is left open where the match is weak. Size is omitted from some rows. Given values are once, few, many or a class for expanded clones.

size: NA; J: TRBJ1-2; D: NA; V: TRBV2; CDR3: CASTRTANYGCTF; DNA: TGTGCCAGCACGAGGACAGCTAACTATGGCTGCACCTTC
size: many; J: TRBJ2-7; D: NA; V: TRBV28; CDR3: CARAREDYLGYEQYF; DNA: TGTGCCAGGGCCCGAGAGGACTACCTTGGCTACGAGCAGTACTTC
size: many; J: TRBJ2-7; D: NA; V: TRBV28; CDR3: CASSSTSFGAWEQYF; DNA: TGTGCCAGCAGCTCGACTAGTTTTGGGGCGTGGGAGCAGTACTTC
size: NA; J: TRBJ2-2; D: TRBD1; V: TRBV24-1; CDR3: CATSEPDRAAGELFF; DNA: TGTGCCACCAGTGAGCCAGACAGGGCCGCCGGGGAGCTGTTTTTT
size: NA; J: TRBJ1-1; D: TRBD1; V: TRBV28; CDR3: CASRRQGRIEPFF; DNA: TGTGCCAGCAGGAGACAGGGCAGGATTGAACCTTTCTTT
size: NA; J: TRBJ2-3; D: NA; V: TRBV7-6; CDR3: CASSLAVIGTGTDTQYF; DNA: TGTGCCAGCAGCTTAGCTGTAATCGGGACCGGAACAGATACGCAGTATTTT
size: NA; J: TRBJ2-7; D: TRBD1; V: TRBV6-2/TRBV6-3; CDR3: CASITRRDRASHEQYF; DNA: TGTGCCAGCATCACCCGGCGGGACAGGGCATCTCACGAGCAGTACTTC
size: once; J: TRBJ1-5; D: NA; V: TRBV18; CDR3: CASSPEPVDQPQHF; DNA: TGTGCCAGCTCACCAGAACCGGTCGATCAGCCCCAGCATTTT
size: many; J: TRBJ2-7; D: NA; V: TRBV6-1; CDR3: CASREDWGEQYF; DNA: TGTGCCAGCAGGGAGGACTGGGGCGAGCAGTACTTC
size: few; J: TRBJ2-2; D: NA; V: TRBV7-2; CDR3: CASSQGAGSGELFF; DNA: TGTGCCAGCAGCCAAGGTGCGGGATCCGGGGAGCTGTTTTTT
size: many; J: TRBJ2-7; D: NA; V: TRBV12-3/TRBV12-4; CDR3: CASSLGGKNYEQYF; DNA: TGTGCCAGCAGTTTGGGGGGCAAGAACTACGAGCAGTACTTC
size: many; J: TRBJ1-5; D: TRBD1; V: TRBV6-2/TRBV6-3; CDR3: CASSYGQGVEPQHF; DNA: TGTGCCAGCAGTTACGGACAGGGGGTTGAGCCCCAGCATTTT
size: many; J: TRBJ1-2; D: NA; V: TRBV20-1; CDR3: CSAREVRGAHGYTF; DNA: TGCAGTGCTAGAGAGGTTCGGGGGGCTCATGGCTACACCTTC
size: many; J: TRBJ1-1; D: TRBD1; V: TRBV12-3/TRBV12-4; CDR3: CASSPGQGAPEAFF; DNA: TGTGCCAGCAGCCCGGGACAGGGGGCCCCTGAAGCTTTCTTT
size: few; J: TRBJ2-7; D: NA; V: TRBV27; CDR3: CASGFGGPFYEQYF; DNA: TGTGCCAGCGGATTCGGGGGACCTTTTTACGAGCAGTACTTC
size: NA; J: TRBJ1-5; D: NA; V: TRBV12-3/TRBV12-4; CDR3: CASSRGGGQLNQHF; DNA: TGTGCCAGCAGCCGGGGGGGAGGACAGCTCAACCAGCATTTT